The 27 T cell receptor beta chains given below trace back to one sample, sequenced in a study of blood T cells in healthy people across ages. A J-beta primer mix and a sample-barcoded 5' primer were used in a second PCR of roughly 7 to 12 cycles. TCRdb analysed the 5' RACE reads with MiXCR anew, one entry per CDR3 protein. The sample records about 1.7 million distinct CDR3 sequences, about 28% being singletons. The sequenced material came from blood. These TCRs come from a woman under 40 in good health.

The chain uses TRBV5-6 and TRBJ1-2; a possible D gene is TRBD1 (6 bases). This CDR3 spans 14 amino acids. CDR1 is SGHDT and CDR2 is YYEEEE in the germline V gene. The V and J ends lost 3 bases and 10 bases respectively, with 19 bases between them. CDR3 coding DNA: TGTGCCAGCAGCTATCCCGGGGACATGAGGGACTACACCTTC. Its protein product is CASSYPGDMRDYTF.

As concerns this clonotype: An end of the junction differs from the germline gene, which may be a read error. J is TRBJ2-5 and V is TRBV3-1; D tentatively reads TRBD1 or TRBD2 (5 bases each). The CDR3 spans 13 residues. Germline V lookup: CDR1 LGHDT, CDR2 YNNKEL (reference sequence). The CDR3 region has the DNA TGTGCCAGCAGCCACGGGGACCAACAGACCCAGTACTTC. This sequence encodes CASSHGDQQTQYF.

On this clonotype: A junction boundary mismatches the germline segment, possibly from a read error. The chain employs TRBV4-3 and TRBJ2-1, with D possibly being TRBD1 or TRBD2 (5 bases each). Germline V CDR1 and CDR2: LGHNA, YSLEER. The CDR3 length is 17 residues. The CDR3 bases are TGCGCCAGCAGCCGGTCCGGGACCCCGAGCTCCTACAATGAGCAGGTCTTC. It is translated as CASSRSGTPSSYNEQVF.

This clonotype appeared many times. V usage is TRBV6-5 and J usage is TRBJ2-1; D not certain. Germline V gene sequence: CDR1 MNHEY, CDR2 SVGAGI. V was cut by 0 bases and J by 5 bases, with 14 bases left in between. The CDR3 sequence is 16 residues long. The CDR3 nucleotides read TGTGCCAGCAGTTACTCCCCTCCTTCCGCCCACAATGAGCAGTTCTTC. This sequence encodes CASSYSPPSAHNEQFF.

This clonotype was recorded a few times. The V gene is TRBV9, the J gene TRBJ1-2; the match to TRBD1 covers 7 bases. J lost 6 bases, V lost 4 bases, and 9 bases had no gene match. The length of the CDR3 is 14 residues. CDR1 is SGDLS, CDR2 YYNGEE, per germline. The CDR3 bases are TGTGCCAGCAGCATACTCGACAGGGTGGATGGCTACACCTTC. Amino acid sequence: CASSILDRVDGYTF.

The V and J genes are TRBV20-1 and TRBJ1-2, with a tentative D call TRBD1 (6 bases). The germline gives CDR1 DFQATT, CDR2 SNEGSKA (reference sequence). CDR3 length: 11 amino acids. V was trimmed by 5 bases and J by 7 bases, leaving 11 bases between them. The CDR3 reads CSAADRFGYTF. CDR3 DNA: TGCAGTGCTGCAGACAGGTTTGGCTACACCTTC.

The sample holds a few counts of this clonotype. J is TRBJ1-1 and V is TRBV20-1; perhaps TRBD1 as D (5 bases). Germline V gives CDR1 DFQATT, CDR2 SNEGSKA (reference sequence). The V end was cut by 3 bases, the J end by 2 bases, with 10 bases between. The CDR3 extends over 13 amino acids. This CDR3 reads CSARTDINTEAFF. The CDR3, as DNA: TGCAGTGCTAGGACAGATATAAACACTGAAGCTTTCTTT.

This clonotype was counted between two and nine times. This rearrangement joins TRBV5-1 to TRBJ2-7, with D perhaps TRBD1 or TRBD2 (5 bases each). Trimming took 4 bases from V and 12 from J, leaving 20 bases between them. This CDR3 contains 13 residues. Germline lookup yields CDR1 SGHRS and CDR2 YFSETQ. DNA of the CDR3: TGCGCCAGCAGCCCGGGACCGCTACTGGTATGGTACTTC. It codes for CASSPGPLLVWYF.

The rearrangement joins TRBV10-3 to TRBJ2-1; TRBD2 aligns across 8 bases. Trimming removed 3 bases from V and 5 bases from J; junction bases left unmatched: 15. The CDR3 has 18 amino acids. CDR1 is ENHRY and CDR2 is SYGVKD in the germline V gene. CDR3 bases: TGTGCCATCAGTGACTCGGAGGGACTAGTGGGAGGTGACAATGAGCAGTTCTTC. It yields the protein CAISDSEGLVGGDNEQFF.

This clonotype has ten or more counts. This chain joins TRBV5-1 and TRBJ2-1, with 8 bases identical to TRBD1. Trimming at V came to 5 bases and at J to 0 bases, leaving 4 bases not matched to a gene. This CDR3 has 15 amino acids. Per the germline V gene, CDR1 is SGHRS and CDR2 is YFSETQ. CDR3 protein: CASRPTGDSYNEQFF. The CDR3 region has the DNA TGCGCCAGCAGGCCGACAGGGGACTCCTACAATGAGCAGTTCTTC.

CDR3 nucleotide sequence: TGTGCCAGCAGTGACTCGAAAGGGGCAGGGGTAAGAGATCAGCCCCAGCATTTT. This encodes CASSDSKGAGVRDQPQHF. This chain connects TRBV6-4 to TRBJ1-5, with a tentative D call TRBD1 (6 bases). The germline CDR1 and CDR2 sequences are MRHNA and SNTAGT. Deletions cut 0 bases from V and 5 bases from J, with 20 bases between. CDR3 size: 18 residues.

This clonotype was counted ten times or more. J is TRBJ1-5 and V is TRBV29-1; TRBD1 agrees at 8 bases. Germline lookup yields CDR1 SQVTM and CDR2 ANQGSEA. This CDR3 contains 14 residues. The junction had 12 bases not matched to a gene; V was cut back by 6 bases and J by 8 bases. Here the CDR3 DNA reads TGCAGCGTAACGACAGGGGCCGGATGGGAGCCCCAGCATTTT. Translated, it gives CSVTTGAGWEPQHF.

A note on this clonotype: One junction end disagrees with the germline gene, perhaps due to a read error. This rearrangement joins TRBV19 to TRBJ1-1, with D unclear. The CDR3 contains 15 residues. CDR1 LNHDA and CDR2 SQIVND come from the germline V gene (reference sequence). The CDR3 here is CANSNPGGSGTEAFF. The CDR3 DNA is TGTGCCAATAGTAACCCCGGAGGAAGTGGAACTGAAGCTTTCTTT.

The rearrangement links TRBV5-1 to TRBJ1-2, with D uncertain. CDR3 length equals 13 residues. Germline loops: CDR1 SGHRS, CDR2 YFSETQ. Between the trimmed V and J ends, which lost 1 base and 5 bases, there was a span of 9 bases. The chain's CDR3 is CASSLNGRYGYTF. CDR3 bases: TGCGCCAGCAGCTTGAACGGGCGTTATGGCTACACCTTC.

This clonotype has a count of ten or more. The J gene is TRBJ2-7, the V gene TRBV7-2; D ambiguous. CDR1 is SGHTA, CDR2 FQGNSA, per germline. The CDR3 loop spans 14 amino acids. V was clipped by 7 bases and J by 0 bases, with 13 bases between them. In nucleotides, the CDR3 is TGTGCCAGCACCCGCACAGCCGACTCCTACGAGCAGTACTTC. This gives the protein CASTRTADSYEQYF.

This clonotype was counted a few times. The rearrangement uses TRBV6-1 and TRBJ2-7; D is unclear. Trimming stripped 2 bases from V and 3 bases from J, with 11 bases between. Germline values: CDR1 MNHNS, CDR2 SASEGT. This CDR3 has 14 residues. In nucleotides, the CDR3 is TGTGCCAGCAGTGAATCAGGAGAAGTCTACGAGCAGTACTTC. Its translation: CASSESGEVYEQYF.

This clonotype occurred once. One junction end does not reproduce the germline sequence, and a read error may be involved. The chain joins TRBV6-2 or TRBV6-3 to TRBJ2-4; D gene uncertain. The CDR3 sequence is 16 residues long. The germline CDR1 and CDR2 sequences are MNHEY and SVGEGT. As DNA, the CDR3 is TGTGCCGGCAGTTATAGAAATGACATGCCCAAAAACATTCAGTACTTC. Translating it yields CAGSYRNDMPKNIQYF.

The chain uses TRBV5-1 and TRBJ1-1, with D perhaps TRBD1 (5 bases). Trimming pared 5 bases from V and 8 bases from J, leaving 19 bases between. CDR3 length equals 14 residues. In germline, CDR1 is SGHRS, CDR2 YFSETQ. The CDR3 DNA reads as TGCGCCAGCAGTTTTGACAGACGCCAGGCCGAAGCTTTCTTT. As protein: CASSFDRRQAEAFF.

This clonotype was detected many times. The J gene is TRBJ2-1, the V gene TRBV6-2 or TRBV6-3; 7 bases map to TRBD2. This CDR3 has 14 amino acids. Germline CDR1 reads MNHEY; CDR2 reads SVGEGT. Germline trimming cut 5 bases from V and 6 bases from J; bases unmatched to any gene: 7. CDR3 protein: CASSRDLAGNEQFF. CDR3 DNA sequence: TGTGCCAGCAGTCGGGACTTAGCGGGCAATGAGCAGTTCTTC.

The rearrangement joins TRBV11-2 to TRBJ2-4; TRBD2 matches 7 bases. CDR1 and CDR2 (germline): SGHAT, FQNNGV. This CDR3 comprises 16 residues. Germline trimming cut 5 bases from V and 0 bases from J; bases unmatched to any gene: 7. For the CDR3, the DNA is TGTGCCAGCAGCGGGGGGGGAAATCTAGCCAAAAACATTCAGTACTTC. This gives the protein CASSGGGNLAKNIQYF.

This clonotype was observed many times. For the CDR3, the DNA is TGTGCCAGCAGCTTTCCGGGACTGGGAGCCAAAAACATTCAGTACTTC. This translates into CASSFPGLGAKNIQYF. The J gene is TRBJ2-4, the V gene TRBV7-8, with D perhaps TRBD2 (6 bases). This CDR3 spans 16 amino acids. Per germline, CDR1 SGHVS and CDR2 FQNEAQ. Trimming removed 3 bases at V and 0 bases at J, with 12 bases between.

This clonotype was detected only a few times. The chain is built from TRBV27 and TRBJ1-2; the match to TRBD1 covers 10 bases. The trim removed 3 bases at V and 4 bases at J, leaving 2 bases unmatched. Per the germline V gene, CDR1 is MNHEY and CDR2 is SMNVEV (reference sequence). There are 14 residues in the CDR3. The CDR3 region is CASSFRTGGYGYTF. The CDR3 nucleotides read TGTGCCAGCAGTTTCCGGACAGGGGGCTATGGCTACACCTTC.

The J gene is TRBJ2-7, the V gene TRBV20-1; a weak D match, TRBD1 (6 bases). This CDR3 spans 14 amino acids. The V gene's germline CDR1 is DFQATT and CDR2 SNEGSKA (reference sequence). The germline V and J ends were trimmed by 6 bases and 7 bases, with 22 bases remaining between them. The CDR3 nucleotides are TGCAGTGCCGCAAGGGACACGCGATCGTGGGAGCAGTACTTC. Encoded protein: CSAARDTRSWEQYF.

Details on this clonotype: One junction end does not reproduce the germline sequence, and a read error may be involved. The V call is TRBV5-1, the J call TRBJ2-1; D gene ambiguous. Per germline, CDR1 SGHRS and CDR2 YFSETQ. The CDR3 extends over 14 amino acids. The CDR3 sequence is CTSSPMTSYNEQFF. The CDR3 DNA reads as TGCACCAGCAGCCCGATGACCAGTTACAATGAGCAGTTCTTC. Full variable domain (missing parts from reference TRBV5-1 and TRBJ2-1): KAGVTQTPRYLIKTRGQQVTLSCSPISGHRSVSWYQQTPGQGLQFLFEYFSETQRNKGNFPGRFSGRQFSNSRSEMNVSTLELGDSALYLCTSSPMTSYNEQFFGPGTRLTVL.

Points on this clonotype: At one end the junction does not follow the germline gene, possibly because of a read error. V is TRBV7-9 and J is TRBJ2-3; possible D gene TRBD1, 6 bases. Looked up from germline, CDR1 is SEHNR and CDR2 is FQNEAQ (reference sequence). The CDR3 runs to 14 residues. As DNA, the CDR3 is TGTACCAGCAGCTCTCCCGGGACACCAGATACGCAGTATTTT. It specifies CTSSSPGTPDTQYF.

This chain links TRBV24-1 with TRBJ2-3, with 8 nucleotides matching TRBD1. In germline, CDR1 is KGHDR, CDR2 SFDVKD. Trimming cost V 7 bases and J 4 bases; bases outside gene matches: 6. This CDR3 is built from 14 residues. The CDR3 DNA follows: TGTGCCACCAGACCCAGGGGGCAGGCAGATACGCAGTATTTT. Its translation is CATRPRGQADTQYF.

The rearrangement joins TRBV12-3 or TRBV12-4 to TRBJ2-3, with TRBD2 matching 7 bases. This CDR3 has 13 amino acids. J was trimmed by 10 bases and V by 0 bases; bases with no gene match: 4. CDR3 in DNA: TGTGCCAGCAGTTTAGCGAGCGGGGATGCGCAGTATTTT. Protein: CASSLASGDAQYF.